This record covers a single T cell receptor beta chain. The antigen remains undetermined. Vbeta (60) and Jbeta (13) primers were used in the PCR. TCRdb's copy holds only in-frame clones and misses some; the assay was immunoSEQ multiplex PCR. The table lists roughly 98,000 clones, 81% of them singletons. The sample comes from a study of cytomegalovirus exposure and HLA in healthy donors. Whole-study results and caveats: The authors later linked a missense DCLRE1C variant to TCR beta V- and J-gene trimming. Clonal expansion, a later analysis showed, was greater in HLA-associated TCR beta chains than in equally common others.

With 3 bases clipped from V and 0 bases from J, the junction kept 13 bases outside the gene matches. In germline, CDR1 is ENHRY, CDR2 SYGVKD. The CDR3 runs 19 residues. This chain joins TRBV10-3 and TRBJ1-5; TRBD1 agrees at 8 bases. Sequencing was done on a sample of PBMCs. The source is a man aged 40-49 years in good health and CMV-seronegative. This chain's CDR3 is CAISDSRTGLLTSNQPQHF. CDR3 nucleotide sequence: TGTGCCATCAGTGACTCCCGGACAGGGCTTCTCACTAGCAATCAGCCCCAGCATTTT.